The present entry profiles one T cell receptor beta chain with its context. Here immunoSEQ multiplex PCR was the method, and the copy in TCRdb shows in-frame clones only, minus some. The table shows roughly 400,000 clones, with about 92% occurring only once. This specimen belongs to a study of Ad26.COV2.S vaccination and SARS-CoV-2 variants. Germline V CDR1 and CDR2: SNHLY, FYNNEI. Between the trimmed V and J ends, which lost 7 bases and 6 bases, there was a span of 9 bases. There are 11 residues in the CDR3. Documented treatment: about 20 received Ad26.COV2.S at low or high dose, single or two shots; about 5 received placebo; per-sample allocation not given. Collection of the samples took place on day 63 after the first injection of vaccine or placebo. At a Boston site, the person donating was an adult of 18-55 years.

This receptor was taken from a person between 18 and 65 years old who received the Ad26.COV2.S COVID-19 vaccine or a placebo. V gene TRBV2 combines with J gene TRBJ2-5; no clear D. The material sequenced was peripheral blood, taken in a trial of Ad26.COV2.S vaccine versus placebo. DNA of the CDR3: TGTGCCAGCACCGATGGAAAGACCCAGTACTTC. It yields the protein CASTDGKTQYF.